This TCR beta chain was profiled in a study of T cells after somatic rescue of genetic block. Generated by immunoSEQ multiplex PCR, the TCRdb table keeps only in-frame clones and is missing some. The sample holds roughly 70,000 clones, about 92% seen once. The CDR3 contains 14 residues. Trimming shortened V by 3 bases and J by 0 bases, and 6 bases separated the two germline ends. CDR1 SNHLY and CDR2 FYNNEI come from the germline V gene. The specimen sequenced was peripheral blood mononuclear cells (PBMCs). The TCR sequence derives from a man in his forties. V gene TRBV2 combines with J gene TRBJ1-3; D gene uncertain. The CDR3 loop is CASSDPTSGNTIYF. In DNA, the CDR3 is TGTGCCAGCAGTGATCCGACCTCTGGAAACACCATATATTTT.